Each of the 29 T cell receptor beta chains below was sequenced from the same sample in a study of blood T cell repertoires in COVID-19. Profiled with immunoSEQ multiplex PCR; TCRdb holds only in-frame clones, not every one. Counted here are about 150,000 clones, just under 85% occurring once; the ten biggest clones make up 25% to 35%. Material: peripheral blood. The receptors here all came from a woman aged 60 to 75 with acute or convalescent COVID-19.

J is TRBJ1-1 and V is TRBV5-4, with D possibly matching TRBD1 (5 bases). The CDR3 contains 13 residues. The germline V gene encodes CDR1 SGHNT and CDR2 YYREEE (reference sequence). Trimming removed 4 bases at V and 8 bases at J, with 15 bases between. As DNA, the CDR3 is TGTGCCAGCAGCATCGATTGGGGGGACGAAGCTTTCTTT. Its translation is CASSIDWGDEAFF. The variable domain in full, with the rest retrieved from reference TRBV5-4 and TRBJ1-1, is ETGVTQSPTHLIKTRGQQVTLRCSSQSGHNTVSWYQQALGQGPQFIFQYYREEENGRGNFPPRFSGLQFPNYSSELNVNALELDDSALYLCASSIDWGDEAFFGQGTRLTVV.

The V call is TRBV6-1, the J call TRBJ2-7; tentatively, D is TRBD1 (6 bases). Germline V gene sequence: CDR1 MNHNS, CDR2 SASEGT. Trimming stripped 3 bases from V and 3 bases from J, with 15 bases between. This CDR3 region has 15 residues. CDR3 nucleotide sequence: TGTGCCAGCAGTGAGGGCAGGGGTGCTTTCTACGAGCAGTACGTC. Translated, it gives CASSEGRGAFYEQYV.

This chain connects TRBV5-1 to TRBJ1-6; 8 bases are a match to TRBD1. Trimming removed 0 bases from V and 8 bases from J; junction bases left unmatched: 4. The length of the CDR3 is 15 residues. In germline, CDR1 is SGHRS, CDR2 YFSETQ. The CDR3 loop is CASSLETGADSPLHF. CDR3 nucleotide sequence: TGCGCCAGCAGCTTGGAGACAGGGGCCGATTCACCCCTCCACTTT.

This clone was seen a single time. J is TRBJ1-4 and V is TRBV5-1; 9 bases map to TRBD1. The CDR3 runs 15 residues. The junction had 9 bases not matched to a gene; V was cut back by 4 bases and J by 8 bases. The germline gives CDR1 SGHRS, CDR2 YFSETQ. Here the CDR3 DNA reads TGCGCCAGCAGCCTAACAGGGGGCCAGTGGGAAAAACTGTTTTTT. Translation: CASSLTGGQWEKLFF.

This clone was observed a single time. The chain couples TRBV28 to TRBJ1-2, with D possibly matching TRBD1 (6 bases). This CDR3 comprises 14 residues. V was clipped by 4 bases and J by 4 bases, with 13 bases between them. Germline CDR1 MDHEN, CDR2 SYDVKM. The CDR3 here is CASSSGGPGYGYTF. Written as DNA, the CDR3 is TGTGCCAGCAGTTCCGGGGGGCCGGGCTATGGCTACACCTTC.

The chain combines TRBV7-3 with TRBJ1-1, with D possibly matching TRBD1 (6 bases). CDR3 length: 15 amino acids. V was pared by 5 bases and J by 0 bases, with 13 bases between. From germline, CDR1 is SGHTA and CDR2 FQGTGA. CDR3 sequence (DNA): TGTGCCAGCAGCCCAGGGGCAGGGGTGAACACTGAAGCTTTCTTT. Translating it yields CASSPGAGVNTEAFF.

This chain joins TRBV4-1 and TRBJ1-1; the match to TRBD1 covers 7 bases. Germline lookup yields CDR1 MGHRA and CDR2 YSYEKL. CDR3 size: 15 residues. Trimming cost V 3 bases and J 8 bases; bases outside gene matches: 12. CDR3 protein: CASSHALRDRQEAFF. The CDR3 nucleotides read TGCGCCAGCAGCCACGCCCTCCGGGACAGACAAGAAGCTTTCTTT.

This clone occurred once. This chain links TRBV27 with TRBJ2-3, with 7 positions matching TRBD2. CDR3 length: 12 amino acids. Germline V gene data show CDR1 as MNHEY and CDR2 as SMNVEV (reference sequence). The junction had 11 bases not matched to a gene; V was cut back by 6 bases and J by 14 bases. The CDR3 loop reads CASSRLGLPAYF. In nucleotides, the CDR3 is TGTGCCAGCAGCCGCCTGGGACTACCAGCGTATTTT.

The chain carries TRBV19 and TRBJ1-4, with 8 bases identical to TRBD1. This CDR3 is built from 16 residues. Germline trimming cut 5 bases from V and 2 bases from J; bases unmatched to any gene: 7. Germline-derived CDR1 and CDR2 are LNHDA and SQIVND (reference sequence). Here the CDR3 DNA reads TGTGCCAGTAGTGTTTATCGGACAGGGACTAATGAAAAACTGTTTTTT. This translates into CASSVYRTGTNEKLFF. Supplemented by reference TRBV19 and TRBJ1-4, the full variable domain reads DGGITQSPKYLFRKEGQNVTLSCEQNLNHDAMYWYRQDPGQGLRLIYYSQIVNDFQKGDIAEGYSVSREKKESFPLTVTSAQKNPTAFYLCASSVYRTGTNEKLFFGSGTQLSVL.

This sequence joins TRBV6-6 and TRBJ1-5; 12 nucleotides match TRBD1. The CDR3 consists of 12 residues. CDR1 is MNHNY, CDR2 SVGAGI, per germline (reference sequence). J was trimmed by 15 bases and V by 3 bases; bases with no gene match: 3. The CDR3 coding sequence is TGTGCCAGCAGTTATGGGGACAGGGGGCGGCATTTT. Residues: CASSYGDRGRHF.

This sequence joins TRBV18 and TRBJ1-2; tentatively, D is TRBD1 (6 bases). V shed 2 bases and J shed 11 bases, with 15 bases lying between them. The CDR3 consists of 13 residues. Germline V gene sequence: CDR1 KGHSH, CDR2 LQKENI. The CDR3 protein is CASSPAGDMGYTF. For the CDR3, the DNA is TGTGCCAGCTCACCAGCCGGGGACATGGGTTACACCTTC. Variable domain in full (rest from reference TRBV18 and TRBJ1-2): NAGVMQNPRHLVRRRGQEARLRCSPMKGHSHVYWYRQLPEEGLKFMVYLQKENIIDESGMPKERFSAEFPKEGPSILRIQQVVRGDSAAYFCASSPAGDMGYTFGSGTRLTVV.

The V call is TRBV9, the J call TRBJ2-1; 10 positions agree with TRBD1. The V gene end was trimmed by 0 bases and the J gene end by 7 bases; junction bases not matched to a gene: 1. Germline values: CDR1 SGDLS, CDR2 YYNGEE. The CDR3 length is 14 residues. The CDR3 reads CASSVGGQGNEQFF. As DNA, the CDR3 is TGTGCCAGCAGCGTAGGGGGACAGGGGAATGAGCAGTTCTTC.

A single count supports this clone. The chain links TRBV30 to TRBJ2-2, with D tentatively TRBD2 (5 bases). V was clipped by 2 bases and J by 1 base, with 5 bases between them. The germline V gene has CDR1 GTSNPN and CDR2 SVGIG (reference sequence). The CDR3 runs 13 residues. In DNA, the CDR3 is TGTGCCTGGAGTCGGGGGAACACCGGGGAGCTGTTTTTT. Translated: CAWSRGNTGELFF. Filled out from reference TRBV30 and TRBJ2-2, the complete variable domain reads SQTIHQWPATLVQPVGSPLSLECTVEGTSNPNLYWYRQAAGRGLQLLFYSVGIGQISSEVPQNLSASRPQDRQFILSSKKLLLSDSGFYLCAWSRGNTGELFFGEGSRLTVL.

This clone was picked up a small number of times. V is TRBV9 and J is TRBJ2-5; TRBD1 agrees at 7 bases. CDR1 SGDLS and CDR2 YYNGEE come from the germline V gene. The CDR3 has 14 amino acids. V was pared by 4 bases and J by 5 bases, with 8 bases of the junction left unmatched. CDR3 residues: CASSLTGDSETQYF. CDR3 in DNA: TGTGCCAGCAGCCTTACAGGGGATAGCGAGACCCAGTACTTC.

This clone was recorded only once. This chain connects TRBV7-2 to TRBJ1-2; a weak D match, TRBD1 (6 bases). CDR1 is SGHTA and CDR2 is FQGNSA in the germline V gene. Deletions cut 5 bases from V and 8 bases from J, with 18 bases between. CDR3 length: 14 amino acids. This CDR3 reads CASSRGPGGIGYTF. CDR3 DNA: TGTGCCAGCAGCCGGGGCCCGGGGGGCATAGGCTACACCTTC.

The chain employs TRBV2 and TRBJ1-3, with D perhaps TRBD1 (6 bases). V was trimmed by 8 bases and J by 4 bases, leaving 12 bases between them. Germline V lookup: CDR1 SNHLY, CDR2 FYNNEI. The CDR3 is 13 amino acids. The CDR3 region has the DNA TGTGCCAGCGTCAGGGGTTCGGGAAACACCATATATTTT. This sequence encodes CASVRGSGNTIYF.

The V call is TRBV10-3, the J call TRBJ2-5; no reliable D call. V was pared by 2 bases and J by 1 base, with 14 bases between. Germline loops: CDR1 ENHRY, CDR2 SYGVKD. The CDR3 has 16 amino acids. The CDR3 DNA reads as TGTGCCATCAGTGAGGGTAGTAGTCCCGGCCAAGAGACCCAGTACTTC. Protein: CAISEGSSPGQETQYF.

This chain links TRBV28 with TRBJ1-2; the match to TRBD1 covers 7 bases. Germline CDR1 MDHEN, CDR2 SYDVKM. The CDR3 is made up of 15 amino acids. The junction had 11 bases not matched to a gene; V was cut back by 6 bases and J by 4 bases. DNA of the CDR3: TGTGCCAGCAGACTAGGGGGACAGAGTATCTATGGCTACACCTTC. Translated, it gives CASRLGGQSIYGYTF.

The J gene is TRBJ1-5, the V gene TRBV19; 12 bases fit TRBD1. From germline, CDR1 is LNHDA and CDR2 SQIVND (reference sequence). The V and J ends lost 5 bases and 6 bases, in that order; junction bases with no gene match: 5. The CDR3 sequence is 15 residues long. CDR3 nucleotides: TGTGCCAGTAGTTCCGGGACAGGGGGCAGTCAGCCCCAGCATTTT. The encoded protein is CASSSGTGGSQPQHF.

V gene TRBV24-1 combines with J gene TRBJ1-5; no firm D call. The V gene lost 6 bases and the J gene lost 5 bases, with 7 bases spanning the gap. The CDR3 is 12 amino acids. Germline V gene lookup returns CDR1 KGHDR and CDR2 SFDVKD. Here the CDR3 reads CATSRGDQPQHF. CDR3 sequence (DNA): TGTGCCACCAGTCGGGGAGATCAGCCCCAGCATTTT.

This sequence joins TRBV18 and TRBJ1-5, with D unclear. V dropped 4 bases and J dropped 2 bases, with 15 bases sitting between them. There are 16 residues in the CDR3. The germline V gene encodes CDR1 KGHSH and CDR2 LQKENI. DNA for the CDR3: TGTGCCAGCTCACTGACCCCCACTCGGGGCAATCAGCCCCAGCATTTT. Translated, it gives CASSLTPTRGNQPQHF.

This clone has a handful of counts. V is TRBV3-1 (or the pseudogene TRBV3-2) and J is TRBJ1-6; maybe TRBD1 (5 bases). CDR1 is LGHDT, CDR2 YNNKEL, per germline (reference sequence). V lost 4 bases and J 7 bases, leaving 14 bases between the germline ends. The CDR3 has 15 residues. The CDR3 region has the DNA TGTGCCAGCAGCCCCGCACGACAGAGAAATTCACCCCTCCACTTT. Its protein product is CASSPARQRNSPLHF.

The chain combines TRBV18 with TRBJ1-4, with 7 bases lining up with TRBD1. Germline lookup yields CDR1 KGHSH and CDR2 LQKENI. The V segment lost 5 bases and the J segment 5 bases; nucleotides outside the gene matches: 8. The length of the CDR3 is 15 residues. In DNA form, the CDR3 reads TGTGCCAGCTCAGACGGGACAGAAGTGAATGAAAAACTGTTTTTT. Translated: CASSDGTEVNEKLFF.

The rearrangement uses TRBV7-9 and TRBJ2-1; D remains ambiguous. The CDR3 contains 15 residues. The V and J ends lost 1 base and 6 bases respectively, with 13 bases between them. Germline V gene lookup returns CDR1 SEHNR and CDR2 FQNEAQ (reference sequence). The CDR3 coding sequence is TGTGCCAGCAGCTTAGGGTCAGGCCTGATCAATGAGCAGTTCTTC. Its protein is CASSLGSGLINEQFF.

The rearrangement uses TRBV19 and TRBJ1-4, with D possibly TRBD1 on 5 matching bases. With 4 bases removed from V and 3 bases from J, the gap between germline ends came to 12 bases. This CDR3 contains 15 residues. CDR1 LNHDA and CDR2 SQIVND come from the germline V gene (reference sequence). This CDR3 is CASSKVSGANEKLFF. The CDR3 DNA follows: TGTGCCAGTAGTAAGGTCTCGGGGGCTAATGAAAAACTGTTTTTT. Full variable domain (outside the CDR3, taken from reference TRBV19 and TRBJ1-4): DGGITQSPKYLFRKEGQNVTLSCEQNLNHDAMYWYRQDPGQGLRLIYYSQIVNDFQKGDIAEGYSVSREKKESFPLTVTSAQKNPTAFYLCASSKVSGANEKLFFGSGTQLSVL.

This chain uses TRBV11-2 with TRBJ2-3; 9 positions match TRBD2. In germline, CDR1 is SGHAT, CDR2 FQNNGV. The V gene end was trimmed by 3 bases and the J gene end by 4 bases; junction bases not matched to a gene: 8. This CDR3 has 16 residues. This chain's CDR3 is CASSFRASGAADTQYF. The CDR3 nucleotides are TGTGCCAGCAGCTTCCGGGCTAGCGGGGCCGCAGATACGCAGTATTTT.

This sequence joins TRBV7-3 and TRBJ2-3, with 13 positions matching TRBD2. The V gene's germline CDR1 is SGHTA and CDR2 FQGTGA. V lost 5 bases and J lost 2; bases outside the gene matches: 7. The CDR3 covers 17 residues. Here the CDR3 DNA reads TGTGCCAGCAGCCCCTCGGGGACTAGCGGGATCACAGATACGCAGTATTTT. Its translation: CASSPSGTSGITDTQYF.

This chain connects TRBV19 to TRBJ2-7; 7 bases align to TRBD1. V gave up 6 bases and J gave up 2 bases; unmatched junction bases: 7. The CDR3 totals 14 residues. The germline V gene encodes CDR1 LNHDA and CDR2 SQIVND (reference sequence). In DNA form, the CDR3 reads TGTGCCAGTAGCATGACAGGGTCAACCTACGAGCAGTACTTC. It yields the protein CASSMTGSTYEQYF.

V and J are TRBV7-8 and TRBJ1-1; D is uncertain. Germline-derived CDR1 and CDR2 are SGHVS and FQNEAQ. The CDR3 runs 13 residues. V shed 5 bases and J shed 2 bases, with 9 bases lying between them. The CDR3 reads CASSMTQNTEAFF. The CDR3 DNA reads TGTGCCAGCAGCATGACACAAAACACTGAAGCTTTCTTT.